Sequencing of this TCR beta chain was carried out in a study of T-cell memory formation after mild COVID-19. General study results and limits: CD4+ clones that contracted lay mainly in CM and EM; CD8+ ones lay in EMRA. Later expanders leaned CD4+, whereas day 15 to 85 contracting clones were balanced CD4/CD8. Pre-infection memory held some responding clones, suggesting pre-existing cross-reactive T cells responded.

This clonotype was seen at least ten times. The target antigen is unknown. Trimming removed 0 bases from V and 2 bases from J, with 16 bases in between. Germline values: CDR1 MNHEY, CDR2 SVGAGI. The CDR3 consists of 17 residues. TCRdb re-called the 5' RACE reads through MiXCR, storing one row per CDR3 protein. The sample has some 120,000 distinct CDR3 sequences; about 5.9% are singletons. The sequenced sample consisted of PBMCs or a T cell subset sorted from them (not recorded which). This TCR came from an adult woman who had mild COVID-19 (a few samples of this study predate the infection). Cell type and time point are not known. The rearrangement uses TRBV6-5 and TRBJ1-1; perhaps TRBD1 as D (5 bases). CDR3 in amino acids: CASSYSLHGTFNTEAFF. In nucleotides, the CDR3 is TGTGCCAGCAGTTACTCCCTGCATGGGACCTTTAACACTGAAGCTTTCTTT.